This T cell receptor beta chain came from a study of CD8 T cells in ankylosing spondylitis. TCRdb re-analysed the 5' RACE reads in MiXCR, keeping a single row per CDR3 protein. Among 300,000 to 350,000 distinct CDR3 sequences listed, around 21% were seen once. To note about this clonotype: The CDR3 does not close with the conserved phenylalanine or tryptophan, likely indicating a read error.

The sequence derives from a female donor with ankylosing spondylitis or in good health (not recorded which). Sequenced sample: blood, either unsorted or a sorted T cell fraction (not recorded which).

This chain's CDR3 is CASSLARGVKTQYY. CDR3 DNA sequence: TGTGCCAGCAGTCTAGCAAGAGGGGTAAAGACCCAGTACTAC. V usage is TRBV6-1 and J usage is TRBJ2-5; D is perhaps TRBD1 or TRBD2 (5 bases each). Germline CDR1 is MNHNS and CDR2 is SASEGT. V was cut by 5 bases and J by 6 bases, with 16 bases left in between. The CDR3 spans 14 residues.